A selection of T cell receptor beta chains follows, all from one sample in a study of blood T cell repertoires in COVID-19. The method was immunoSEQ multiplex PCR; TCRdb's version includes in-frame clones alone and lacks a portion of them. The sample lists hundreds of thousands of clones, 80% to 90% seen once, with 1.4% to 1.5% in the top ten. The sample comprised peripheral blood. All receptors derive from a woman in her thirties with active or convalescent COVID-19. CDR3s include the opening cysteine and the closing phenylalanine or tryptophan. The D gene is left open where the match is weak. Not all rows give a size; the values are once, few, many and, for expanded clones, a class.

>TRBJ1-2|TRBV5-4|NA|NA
TGTGCCAGCAGCTTGGGACCCGGGATTGACTATGGCTACACCTTC
CASSLGPGIDYGYTF
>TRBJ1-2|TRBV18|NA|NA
TGTGCCAGCTCACCACCGATACAGGACCACTATGGCTACACCTTC
CASSPPIQDHYGYTF
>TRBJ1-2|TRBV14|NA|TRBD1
TGTGCCAGCAGCCAAGTGGATACAGGGGAATCGGACTATGGCTACACCTTC
CASSQVDTGESDYGYTF
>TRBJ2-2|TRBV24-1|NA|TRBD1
TGTGCCACCAGTGATCCCGGGACAGGGACCGGGGAGCTGTTTTTT
CATSDPGTGTGELFF
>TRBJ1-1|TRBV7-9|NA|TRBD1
TGTGCCAGCAGCTCATTGACAGGGGGCGCGGACACTGAAGCTTTCTTT
CASSSLTGGADTEAFF
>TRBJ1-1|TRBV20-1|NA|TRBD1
TGCAGTGCTAGTTCTACAGGGGAGGATGCTTTCTTT
CSASSTGEDAFF
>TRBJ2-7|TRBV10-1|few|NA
TGCGCCAGCAGTGTTAGCAAAACCTCCCCTGAGCAGTACTTC
CASSVSKTSPEQYF
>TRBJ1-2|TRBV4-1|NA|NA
TGCGCCAGCAGCCCAGGACAGAACTATGGCTACACCTTC
CASSPGQNYGYTF
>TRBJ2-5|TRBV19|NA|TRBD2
TGTGCCAGTAGTATCGCTAGCGGGAGAACCCAGTACTTC
CASSIASGRTQYF
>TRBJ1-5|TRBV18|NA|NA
TGTGCCAGCTCACCCCTTGCCGGGGGGGATCAGCCCCAGCATTTT
CASSPLAGGDQPQHF
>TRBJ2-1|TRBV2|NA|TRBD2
TGTGCCAGCAGCGGACTAGCGGGGGGATACAATGAGCAGTTCTTC
CASSGLAGGYNEQFF
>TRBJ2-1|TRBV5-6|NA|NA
TGTGCCAGCAGCCCTGGACTAACCACCTACAATGAGCAGTTCTTC
CASSPGLTTYNEQFF
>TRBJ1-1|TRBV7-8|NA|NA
TGTGCCAGCAGCTTTAGGGCAGGGGCTTCGAGCACTGAAGCTTTCTTT
CASSFRAGASSTEAFF
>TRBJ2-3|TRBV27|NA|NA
TGTGCCAGCAGCTTGGGGCTATATGTTGCAGATACGCAGTATTTT
CASSLGLYVADTQYF
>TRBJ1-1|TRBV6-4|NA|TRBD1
TGTGCCAGCAGTCCTCAGGGGGTCGCTGAAGCTTTCTTT
CASSPQGVAEAFF
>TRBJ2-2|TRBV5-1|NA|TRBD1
TGCGCCAGCAGCTTGGCCTTACCGGGACAGGGCCAGGACGGGGAGCTGTTTTTT
CASSLALPGQGQDGELFF
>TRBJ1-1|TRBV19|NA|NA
TGTGCCAGTAGTATAGTAGGGGGGGGCGCCACTGAAGCTTTCTTT
CASSIVGGGATEAFF
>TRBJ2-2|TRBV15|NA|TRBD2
TGTGCCACCAGCAGAGCGCCTAGCGGGAGACCCGGGGAGCTGTTTTTT
CATSRAPSGRPGELFF
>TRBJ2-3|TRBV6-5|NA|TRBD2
TGTGCGGGTTCGGCTAGCGGGGGCCGCACAGATACGCAGTATTTT
CAGSASGGRTDTQYF
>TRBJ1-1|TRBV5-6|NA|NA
TGTGCCAGCAGCTTGTTTTACGGGGGCACTGAAGCTTTCTTT
CASSLFYGGTEAFF
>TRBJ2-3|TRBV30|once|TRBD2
TGTGCCTTCCAGACCGGGACTAGCGCTTTTAGCACAGATACGCAGTATTTT
CAFQTGTSAFSTDTQYF
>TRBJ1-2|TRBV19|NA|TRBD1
TGTGCCAGTAGAACCCCAGGGGGCGGCTATGGCTACACCTTC
CASRTPGGGYGYTF
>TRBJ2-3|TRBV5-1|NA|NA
TGCGCCAGCAGCTTGGATACAGGGACAGATACGCAGTATTTT
CASSLDTGTDTQYF
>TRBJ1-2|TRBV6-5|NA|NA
TGTGCCAGCCCGGAGGACAGACTCGGGGGCTACACCTTC
CASPEDRLGGYTF
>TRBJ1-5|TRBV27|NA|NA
TGTGCCAGCAGTTTAGCGGGGGCTGGACAGCCCCAGCATTTT
CASSLAGAGQPQHF
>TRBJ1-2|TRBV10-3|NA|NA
TGTGCCATCAGTGAGCCCCTCTCGGGATTTTATGGCTACACCTTC
CAISEPLSGFYGYTF
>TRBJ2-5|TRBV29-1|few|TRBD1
TGCAGCGTCCTCGGGACAGGGGGCGGAAAGGTAGAGACCCAGTACTTC
CSVLGTGGGKVETQYF
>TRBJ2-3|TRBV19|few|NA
TGTGCCAGTAGTCGAGCTCGGGCAGATACGCAGTATTTT
CASSRARADTQYF
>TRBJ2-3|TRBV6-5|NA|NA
TGTGCCAGCAGGACGCTAGCCACAGATACGCAGTATTTT
CASRTLATDTQYF
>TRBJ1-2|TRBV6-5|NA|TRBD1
TGTGCCAGCAGTTACTTGGACAGGGAAGTCTATGGCTACACCTTC
CASSYLDREVYGYTF
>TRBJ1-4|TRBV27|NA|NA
TGTGCCAGCAGTTTATCCCTCGACAGTCTTAATGAAAAACTGTTTTTT
CASSLSLDSLNEKLFF
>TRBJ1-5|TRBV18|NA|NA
TGTGCCAGCTCACCACGGGGCCAGCCCCAGCATTTT
CASSPRGQPQHF
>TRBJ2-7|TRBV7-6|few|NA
TGTGCCAGCAGCTTAGTTCAGGGGACGGCTGACGAGCAGTACTTC
CASSLVQGTADEQYF
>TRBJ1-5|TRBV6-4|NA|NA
TGTGCCAGCCTTGAGGTCAGTCAGCCCCAGCATTTT
CASLEVSQPQHF
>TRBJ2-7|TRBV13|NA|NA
TGTGCCAGCAGCTTAGGACAGGCCAGTACCTACGAGCAGTACTTC
CASSLGQASTYEQYF
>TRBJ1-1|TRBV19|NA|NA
TGTGCCAGTAGTCCGGAGACAGGACGGAACACTGAAGCTTTCTTT
CASSPETGRNTEAFF
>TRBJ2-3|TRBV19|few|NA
TGTGCCAGTATGAGGTCTAGCACAGATACGCAGTATTTT
CASMRSSTDTQYF
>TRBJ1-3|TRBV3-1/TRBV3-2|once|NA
TGTGCCAGCAGCCCCCCAGGAAACACCATATATTTT
CASSPPGNTIYF
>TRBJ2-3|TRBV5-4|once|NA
TGTGCCAGCAGCTTGGTGGCAGAAACAGATACGCAGTATTTT
CASSLVAETDTQYF
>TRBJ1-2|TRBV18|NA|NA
TGTGCCAGCTCAGCGACCATACGGGATGGCTACACCTTC
CASSATIRDGYTF